The subject of this entry is one T cell receptor (beta chain). Germline CDR1 GTSNPN, CDR2 SVGIG (reference sequence). The CDR3 is 12 residues long. Trimming removed 2 bases from V and 3 bases from J, with 8 bases in between. The sample comes from a study of control samples from healthy donors and cancer patients. Here immunoSEQ multiplex PCR was the method, and the copy in TCRdb shows in-frame clones only, minus some. The data hold some 82,000 clones, with over 75% observed a single time. The chain carries TRBV30 and TRBJ2-7; tentative D call: TRBD2 (6 bases). This receptor was obtained from a man between 50 and 59 years old in good health. What was sequenced was blood. DNA for the CDR3: TGTGCCTGGAGTTTCGGGGGCTACGAGCAGTACTTC. It encodes CAWSFGGYEQYF.